This T cell receptor beta chain was sequenced for a study of technical replicates of blood from several donors. TCRdb's table, derived via immunoSEQ multiplex PCR, lists solely in-frame clones and lacks some. This sample yields more than 95,000 clones, of which about 96% are seen a single time; about 0.19% belongs to the top ten. The CDR3 spans 13 residues. V lost 4 bases, J lost 0 bases, and 8 bases lay in between. Germline CDR1 and CDR2: SGHRS and YFSETQ. The sequencing input was T cells isolated from PBMCs. The chain employs TRBV5-1 and TRBJ2-7; D remains unclear. This clonotype was sampled from a human donor in good health. In DNA form, the CDR3 reads TGCGCCAGCAGCGGGCTAAGCTCCTACGAGCAGTACTTC. Its translation is CASSGLSSYEQYF.